The 27 T cell receptor beta chains below were found in one sample sequenced in a study of identifying expanded T cells in peripheral blood. TCRdb keeps only in-frame clones here, not all; method: immunoSEQ multiplex PCR. Counted here are 45,000 to 75,000 clones, approximately 82% occurring once; the ten biggest clones make up approximately 15%. Source material: blood. All receptors derive from a person aged 18 to 70 in good health.

The gene calls are TRBV7-8 and TRBJ2-7; D possibly matches TRBD1 or TRBD2 (5 bases each). The CDR3 is 14 residues long. From germline, CDR1 is SGHVS and CDR2 FQNEAQ. Trimming cost V 5 bases and J 2 bases, with 13 bases left between them. DNA of the CDR3: TGTGCCAGCAGCCACGGGGACGGGACCTACGAGCAGTACGTC. This translates into CASSHGDGTYEQYV.

The rearrangement links TRBV12-5 to TRBJ2-2; possibly TRBD2 for D (5 bases). Looked up from germline, CDR1 is LGHNT and CDR2 is FRNRAP. The CDR3 loop spans 13 amino acids. Trimming cost V 6 bases and J 3 bases, with 8 bases left between them. The CDR3 DNA reads TGTGCTAGTGGCCTTAGCGACACCGGGGAGCTGTTTTTT. It translates to CASGLSDTGELFF.

The chain is built from TRBV5-4 and TRBJ1-2; 10 bases line up with TRBD1. After removal of 0 bases from V and 1 base from J, the junction contained 3 bases not matched to a gene. This CDR3 region has 16 residues. The V gene's germline CDR1 is SGHNT and CDR2 YYREEE (reference sequence). CDR3 in DNA: TGTGCCAGCAGCTTGGTGGGGGACAGGGGTAACTATGGCTACACCTTC. Its translation is CASSLVGDRGNYGYTF. Supplemented by reference TRBV5-4 and TRBJ1-2, the full variable domain reads ETGVTQSPTHLIKTRGQQVTLRCSSQSGHNTVSWYQQALGQGPQFIFQYYREEENGRGNFPPRFSGLQFPNYSSELNVNALELDDSALYLCASSLVGDRGNYGYTFGSGTRLTVV.

The rearrangement links TRBV7-9 to TRBJ2-5; 9 nucleotides agree with TRBD1. The germline gives CDR1 SEHNR, CDR2 FQNEAQ (reference sequence). CDR3 length equals 16 residues. V lost 4 bases and J lost 1; bases outside the gene matches: 7. The CDR3 nucleotides read TGTGCCAGCAGCTCCGGGACAGGGATCCTCCAAGAGACCCAGTACTTC. This gives the protein CASSSGTGILQETQYF.

V is TRBV27 and J is TRBJ1-6; 9 positions agree with TRBD1. The CDR3 length is 16 residues. Germline V gene data show CDR1 as MNHEY and CDR2 as SMNVEV (reference sequence). Losses at the gene ends were 0 bases for V and 3 bases for J; bases not matched to a gene: 0. The CDR3 loop is CASSLSTGGYNSPLHF. The CDR3 DNA sequence: TGTGCCAGCAGTTTATCGACAGGGGGCTATAATTCACCCCTCCACTTT.

The gene calls are TRBV5-1 and TRBJ1-1; D is uncertain. The germline V and J ends were trimmed by 0 bases and 7 bases, with 7 bases remaining between them. This CDR3 is built from 12 residues. Germline CDR1 reads SGHRS; CDR2 reads YFSETQ. The CDR3: CASSLGSYEAFF. Here the CDR3 DNA reads TGCGCCAGCAGCTTGGGATCGTATGAAGCTTTCTTT.

The chain recombines TRBV7-2 with TRBJ2-7; 12 bases map to TRBD2. This CDR3 region has 15 residues. In germline, CDR1 is SGHTA, CDR2 FQGNSA. The trim removed 4 bases at V and 2 bases at J, leaving 3 bases unmatched. CDR3 in DNA: TGTGCCAGCAGCTGGACTAGCGGGGCGACCTACGAGCAGTACTTC. It is translated as CASSWTSGATYEQYF.

In DNA form, the CDR3 reads TGTGCCAGCGGCTACCCTAGCGAGACCTACGAGCAGTACGTC. Protein sequence: CASGYPSETYEQYV. The chain couples TRBV6-4 to TRBJ2-7; D perhaps matches TRBD2 (6 bases). Trimming left V 8 bases short and J 2 bases short, with 16 bases between. The length of the CDR3 is 14 residues. Looked up from germline, CDR1 is MRHNA and CDR2 is SNTAGT.

This chain connects TRBV6-5 to TRBJ1-4; 7 positions match TRBD1. Germline CDR1 is MNHEY and CDR2 is SVGAGI. The CDR3 is 15 amino acids. J was trimmed by 3 bases and V by 5 bases; bases with no gene match: 6. The CDR3 bases are TGTGCCAGCAGTAACGACAGGGCATCTAATGAAAAACTGTTTTTT. It translates to CASSNDRASNEKLFF.

The chain employs TRBV10-3 and TRBJ1-1; possible D gene TRBD1, 6 bases. CDR1 ENHRY and CDR2 SYGVKD come from the germline V gene. The length of the CDR3 is 16 residues. Trimming cost V 2 bases and J 0 bases, with 13 bases left between them. The DNA for the CDR3 is TGTGCCATCAGTGAGCTATGGACAGCCCTGAACACTGAAGCTTTCTTT. Its protein product is CAISELWTALNTEAFF.

This chain joins TRBV6-6 and TRBJ1-5; D gene uncertain. This CDR3 has 13 amino acids. Germline loops: CDR1 MNHNY, CDR2 SVGAGI (reference sequence). Deletions cut 6 bases from V and 4 bases from J, with 10 bases between. CDR3 residues: CASRGASNQPQHF. In nucleotides, the CDR3 is TGTGCCAGCAGAGGCGCCTCGAATCAGCCCCAGCATTTT.

V and J are TRBV14 and TRBJ1-1, with 8 bases lining up with TRBD1. The V gene end was trimmed by 3 bases and the J gene end by 2 bases; junction bases not matched to a gene: 5. Germline-derived CDR1 and CDR2 are SGHDN and FVKESK. The CDR3 spans 15 residues. CDR3 in amino acids: CASSQLTGVNTEAFF. Here the CDR3 DNA reads TGTGCCAGCAGCCAGTTGACAGGGGTTAACACTGAAGCTTTCTTT.

As regards this clone: The same CDR3 can be traced to other DNA sequences in this sample. The chain has TRBV13 and TRBJ2-2; D remains ambiguous. The CDR3 sequence is 16 residues long. Trimming pared 0 bases from V and 3 bases from J, leaving 11 bases between. The germline V gene has CDR1 PRHDT and CDR2 FYEKMQ (reference sequence). This CDR3 reads CASSLGLGQYTGELFF. CDR3 DNA sequence: TGTGCCAGCAGCTTAGGCCTAGGCCAGTACACCGGGGAGCTGTTTTTT.

V and J are TRBV11-2 and TRBJ2-3; no reliable D call. From germline, CDR1 is SGHAT and CDR2 FQNNGV. Trimming took 1 base from V and 1 from J, leaving 6 bases between them. This CDR3 is built from 14 residues. In DNA form, the CDR3 reads TGTGCCAGCAGCTTAGGCAGACGCACAGATACGCAGTATTTT. Translating gives CASSLGRRTDTQYF.

The chain links TRBV7-2 to TRBJ2-7, with 7 bases that match TRBD1. This CDR3 has 18 residues. Germline V gene lookup returns CDR1 SGHTA and CDR2 FQGNSA. V was pared by 2 bases and J by 3 bases, with 16 bases of the junction left unmatched. The DNA for the CDR3 is TGTGCCAGCAGCTTATCGCATATCCGACAGGGTAGTCTCTACGAGCAGTACTTC. As protein: CASSLSHIRQGSLYEQYF.

The genes are TRBV5-1 and TRBJ2-7, with D perhaps matching TRBD1 (6 bases). The CDR3 has 15 residues. Looked up from germline, CDR1 is SGHRS and CDR2 is YFSETQ. V lost 4 bases and J lost 2, with 16 bases in between. The CDR3 region is CASSLRTERPYEQYF. Here the CDR3 DNA reads TGCGCCAGCAGCCTTCGGACAGAACGTCCCTACGAGCAGTACTTC.

The chain uses TRBV9 and TRBJ2-1, with TRBD2 matching over 7 bases. V lost 4 bases to trimming and J lost 2 bases; unmatched junction nucleotides: 3. Germline V gene data show CDR1 as SGDLS and CDR2 as YYNGEE. The CDR3 totals 14 residues. DNA for the CDR3: TGTGCCAGCAGCCTCCGGGGGGCCTACAATGAGCAGTTCTTC. It codes for CASSLRGAYNEQFF.

The chain combines TRBV9 with TRBJ2-1; perhaps TRBD1 as D (5 bases). V was pared by 2 bases and J by 4 bases, with 13 bases between. Germline V gene data show CDR1 as SGDLS and CDR2 as YYNGEE. CDR3 size: 15 residues. The CDR3 protein is CASSVRQSVYNEQFF. In DNA, the CDR3 is TGTGCCAGCAGCGTCAGACAGTCCGTTTACAATGAGCAGTTCTTC.

CDR3 loop: CASSLVVGQQYF. In DNA form, the CDR3 reads TGTGCCAGCAGCTTGGTTGTTGGGCAGCAGTACTTC. This sequence joins TRBV5-6 and TRBJ2-7, with D unclear. This CDR3 comprises 12 residues. CDR1 SGHDT and CDR2 YYEEEE come from the germline V gene. V lost 0 bases, J lost 8 bases, and 9 bases lay in between.

This chain links TRBV11-2 with TRBJ2-1; no definite D call. V was pared by 0 bases and J by 9 bases, with 6 bases between. CDR1 is SGHAT, CDR2 FQNNGV, per germline. The CDR3 sequence is 12 residues long. CDR3 sequence reads: CASSLDESEQFF. CDR3 sequence (DNA): TGTGCCAGCAGCTTAGATGAGAGTGAGCAGTTCTTC.

The CDR3 DNA follows: TGTGCCAGCAGTTCTCGACTCTTAACGAACACTGAAGCTTTCTTT. It is translated as CASSSRLLTNTEAFF. This chain joins TRBV27 and TRBJ1-1; D gene unclear. V lost 4 bases, J lost 1 base, and 13 bases lay in between. The CDR3 contains 15 residues. CDR1 and CDR2 from the germline V gene are MNHEY and SMNVEV (reference sequence).

The chain combines TRBV9 with TRBJ2-3; 13 positions agree with TRBD2. CDR3 length: 19 residues. V gave up 0 bases and J gave up 1 base; unmatched junction bases: 8. The germline gives CDR1 SGDLS, CDR2 YYNGEE. The CDR3 region is CASSVGGTSGTWGTDTQYF. The CDR3 DNA reads as TGTGCCAGCAGCGTAGGGGGGACTAGCGGGACCTGGGGCACAGATACGCAGTATTTT.

This chain uses TRBV5-6 with TRBJ2-1, with D perhaps matching TRBD2 (5 bases). V was shortened by 0 bases and J by 7 bases, with 11 bases between the two germline ends. Germline assignment: CDR1 SGHDT and CDR2 YYEEEE. The CDR3 is made up of 14 amino acids. The CDR3 nucleotides read TGTGCCAGCAGCTTGGATGTCGGGGAGAATGAGCAGTTCTTC. Encoded protein: CASSLDVGENEQFF.

The V call is TRBV7-2, the J call TRBJ2-3; 8 nucleotides match TRBD2. The CDR3 length is 13 residues. Losses at the gene ends were 4 bases for V and 6 bases for J; bases not matched to a gene: 3. Germline V gene data show CDR1 as SGHTA and CDR2 as FQGNSA. The CDR3 DNA reads TGTGCCAGCAGCTCGAGCGGGGGCGATACGCAGTATTTT. This sequence encodes CASSSSGGDTQYF.

CDR3 amino acids: CATRAGSLQETQYF. CDR3 nucleotide sequence: TGTGCCACGAGGGCAGGGTCACTGCAAGAGACCCAGTACTTC. The rearrangement joins TRBV6-5 to TRBJ2-5; either TRBD1 or TRBD2 may fit D (5 bases each). Trimming cost V 10 bases and J 2 bases, with 17 bases left between them. Germline CDR1 and CDR2: MNHEY and SVGAGI. The CDR3 contains 14 residues.

The chain is built from TRBV10-2 and TRBJ1-2; 7 nucleotides agree with TRBD1. V was pared by 0 bases and J by 4 bases, with 2 bases of the junction left unmatched. CDR1 WSHSY and CDR2 SAAADI come from the germline V gene. This CDR3 has 14 amino acids. CDR3 in DNA: TGCGCCAGCAGTGAGTCAGGGGGCTTCTATGGCTACACCTTC. Translated, it gives CASSESGGFYGYTF.

J is TRBJ2-7 and V is TRBV27, with D possibly being TRBD2 (6 bases). Per the germline V gene, CDR1 is MNHEY and CDR2 is SMNVEV (reference sequence). The V end lost 3 bases, the J end lost 3 bases, and 18 bases lay between the germline ends. This CDR3 region has 16 residues. The CDR3 reads CASSFIRRGSGYEQYF. DNA of the CDR3: TGTGCCAGCAGTTTTATAAGGAGGGGTAGCGGCTACGAGCAGTACTTC.